This record covers a single TCR beta chain. Its cognate antigen is unknown. The sample originates from a study of monozygotic twins with inflammatory bowel disease. Findings and limits, study-wide: Among IBD patients, fewer clonotypes were shared with others than among healthy twins, especially with disease activity. Repertoire similarity did not separate concordant from discordant twins, possibly from limited power.

TCR libraries were prepared from 3500 ng total RNA each. TCRdb reprocessed the 5' RACE reads and keeps a single row for each CDR3 protein, giving no DNA. The sample table includes more than 120,000 distinct CDR3 sequences. Per the germline V gene, CDR1 is MNHEY and CDR2 is SMNVEV (reference sequence). This CDR3 contains 16 residues. Sequencing was performed on blood. The chain couples TRBV27 to TRBJ2-2; TCRdb calls TRBD2, which cannot be checked without DNA. The source is a human donor with ulcerative colitis or Crohn's disease, or a healthy co-twin of an affected twin (not recorded which). The CDR3 reads CASSFRRGGNTGELFF.